The rows below give T cell receptor beta chains drawn from one sample of a study of T cell responses to AZD1222 COVID-19 vaccine. The method was immunoSEQ multiplex PCR; TCRdb's version includes in-frame clones alone and lacks a portion of them. This table holds about 110,000 clones, 70% to 90% found once. The sequences come from peripheral blood, collected on day 0 of AZD1222 vaccination. These receptors were taken from an adult in good health. Each CDR3 is given with its conserved first and last residue. Each record gives: D gene, J gene, clone size, V gene, CDR3 protein, CDR3 DNA. A D gene is named only where the DNA matches it firmly. Size values are once, few and many counts, or a class for expanded clones, and some rows have none.

NA,TRBJ2-5,NA,TRBV4-2,CASSQAVREGGETQYF,TGTGCCAGCAGCCAAGCGGTGAGGGAAGGGGGGGAGACCCAGTACTTC
NA,TRBJ2-7,NA,TRBV7-9,CASSFTSSYEQYF,TGTGCCAGCAGCTTTACCTCCTCCTACGAGCAGTACTTC
TRBD2,TRBJ2-7,NA,TRBV15,CATSRGDLAGSHEQYF,TGTGCCACCAGCAGAGGAGATCTAGCGGGATCCCACGAGCAGTACTTC
NA,TRBJ1-6,NA,TRBV2,CASSDLGPDNSPLHF,TGTGCCAGCAGTGATCTTGGCCCAGATAATTCACCCCTCCACTTT
NA,TRBJ2-2,NA,TRBV12-3/TRBV12-4,CASRTPPGELFF,TGTGCCAGCCGGACTCCACCCGGGGAGCTGTTTTTT
NA,TRBJ1-3,NA,TRBV7-9,CASRGLAGNTIYF,TGTGCCAGCAGGGGACTTGCTGGAAACACCATATATTTT
TRBD1,TRBJ1-1,NA,TRBV2,CASSEGTEFTEAFF,TGTGCCAGCAGTGAGGGGACAGAGTTCACTGAAGCTTTCTTT
NA,TRBJ1-2,NA,TRBV12-3/TRBV12-4,CASHSYGYTF,TGTGCCAGCCACTCCTATGGCTACACCTTC
NA,TRBJ1-4,NA,TRBV3-1/TRBV3-2,CASSQAGQNGEKLFF,TGTGCCAGCAGCCAAGCGGGACAAAATGGGGAAAAACTGTTTTTT
NA,TRBJ2-7,NA,TRBV6-5,CASTDGVGYSYEQYF,TGTGCCAGCACCGACGGGGTAGGTTACTCCTACGAGCAGTACTTC
NA,TRBJ2-3,NA,TRBV5-1,CASSQGRRGTDTQYF,TGCGCCAGCAGCCAGGGACGGCGCGGGACAGATACGCAGTATTTT
NA,TRBJ1-5,NA,TRBV6-6,CASRTGGPNQPQHF,TGTGCCAGCAGGACTGGGGGGCCCAATCAGCCCCAGCATTTT
TRBD2,TRBJ2-3,NA,TRBV28,CASSLAASGSTDTQYF,TGTGCCAGCAGTTTAGCGGCTAGCGGGAGCACAGATACGCAGTATTTT
NA,TRBJ1-2,NA,TRBV7-2,CASSLAGMYGYTF,TGTGCCAGCAGCTTAGCGGGGATGTATGGCTACACCTTC
NA,TRBJ1-1,NA,TRBV20-1,CSASGNTEAFF,TGCAGTGCTAGTGGGAACACTGAAGCTTTCTTT
NA,TRBJ1-3,NA,TRBV5-8,CASSFVKSSSGNTIYF,TGTGCCAGCAGCTTCGTGAAGTCGAGCTCTGGAAACACCATATATTTT
NA,TRBJ1-2,NA,TRBV6-2/TRBV6-3,CASSDVGADYGYTF,TGTGCCAGCAGTGATGTTGGAGCGGACTATGGCTACACCTTC
TRBD1,TRBJ1-2,NA,TRBV19,CASTGQGGRYGYTF,TGTGCCAGCACCGGACAGGGCGGACGGTATGGCTACACCTTC
NA,TRBJ1-1,NA,TRBV7-8,CASSSEYRTNTEAFF,TGTGCCAGCAGCTCCGAATACCGGACGAACACTGAAGCTTTCTTT
NA,TRBJ2-5,few,TRBV28,CASSSIRDNQETQYF,TGTGCCAGCAGTTCCATCCGGGACAACCAAGAGACCCAGTACTTC
TRBD1,TRBJ1-1,NA,TRBV19,CASKDRGGQGNTEAFF,TGTGCCAGTAAGGACAGGGGAGGTCAGGGGAACACTGAAGCTTTCTTT
TRBD1,TRBJ1-2,NA,TRBV7-9,CASSLDGVAGGFGYTF,TGTGCCAGCAGCTTAGACGGGGTCGCAGGGGGCTTTGGCTACACCTTC
TRBD1,TRBJ1-1,once,TRBV9,CASSTTGGFSEAFF,TGTGCCAGCAGCACGACAGGGGGTTTCTCTGAAGCTTTCTTT
NA,TRBJ1-5,NA,TRBV2,CASSERGIQPQHF,TGTGCCAGCAGTGAACGGGGGATCCAGCCCCAGCATTTT
NA,TRBJ2-1,NA,TRBV28,CASSWSAGADEQFF,TGTGCCAGCAGTTGGTCGGCAGGGGCCGATGAGCAGTTCTTC
NA,TRBJ1-1,NA,TRBV7-2,CASSLDPAPNTEAFF,TGTGCCAGCAGCTTAGATCCAGCACCGAACACTGAAGCTTTCTTT
TRBD2,TRBJ2-1,once,TRBV7-9,CASSWGGSYNEQFF,TGTGCCAGCAGCTGGGGGGGCTCCTACAATGAGCAGTTCTTC
NA,TRBJ1-2,NA,TRBV6-5,CASSLQGYGYTF,TGTGCCAGCAGCCTCCAGGGTTATGGCTACACCTTC
TRBD1,TRBJ1-1,many,TRBV19,CASSPPGQGRMNTEAFF,TGTGCCAGTAGCCCCCCCGGACAGGGGAGAATGAACACTGAAGCTTTCTTT
NA,TRBJ1-2,NA,TRBV6-1,CASSEGLNYGYTF,TGTGCCAGCAGTGAGGGGCTGAACTATGGCTACACCTTC
NA,TRBJ2-3,NA,TRBV7-2,CASSPRDSPPADTQYF,TGTGCCAGCAGCCCCCGGGACTCCCCCCCGGCGGATACGCAGTATTTT
NA,TRBJ2-7,NA,TRBV4-1,CASSQDPGGVGEQYF,TGCGCCAGCAGCCAAGATCCCGGCGGTGTCGGCGAGCAGTACTTC
NA,TRBJ1-4,NA,TRBV10-3,CASREGGEKLFF,TGTGCCAGCCGAGAGGGAGGCGAAAAACTGTTTTTT
NA,TRBJ1-1,NA,TRBV19,CASTLGWGANTEAFF,TGTGCCAGTACCCTAGGCTGGGGGGCAAACACTGAAGCTTTCTTT
NA,TRBJ1-2,once,TRBV7-8,CASSLDRAGSYGYTF,TGTGCCAGCAGCTTAGACAGGGCGGGGTCATATGGCTACACCTTC
NA,TRBJ2-2,NA,TRBV7-3,CASRPEGTINTGELFF,TGTGCCAGCAGGCCAGAAGGGACAATAAACACCGGGGAGCTGTTTTTT
TRBD1,TRBJ1-5,NA,TRBV7-2,CASSGQGNQPQHF,TGTGCCAGCAGCGGACAGGGCAATCAGCCCCAGCATTTT
NA,TRBJ1-1,NA,TRBV16,CASSQFGGVNEAFF,TGTGCCAGCAGCCAATTTGGGGGCGTAAATGAAGCTTTCTTT
NA,TRBJ2-3,NA,TRBV7-9,CASSFSGDTQYF,TGTGCCAGCAGCTTTTCGGGAGATACGCAGTATTTT
NA,TRBJ2-5,NA,TRBV7-9,CASSSPGTQYF,TGTGCCAGCAGCTCCCCGGGAACCCAGTACTTC
TRBD1,TRBJ1-1,NA,TRBV7-2,CASSVGTALNTEAFF,TGTGCCAGCAGCGTAGGGACAGCCTTGAACACTGAAGCTTTCTTT
NA,TRBJ2-6,NA,TRBV2,CASSSIRQAAGANVLTF,TGTGCCAGCAGTAGTATAAGACAGGCGGCAGGGGCCAACGTCCTGACTTTC
NA,TRBJ1-2,few,TRBV13,CASSQTPNYGYTF,TGTGCCAGCAGCCAGACACCTAACTATGGCTACACCTTC
TRBD1,TRBJ1-1,NA,TRBV2,CASRATGGGPEAFF,TGTGCCAGCAGGGCAACAGGGGGCGGACCAGAAGCTTTCTTT
TRBD1,TRBJ2-7,NA,TRBV6-1,CASSELPTGHPNEQYF,TGTGCCAGCAGTGAACTACCGACAGGGCACCCTAACGAGCAGTACTTC
NA,TRBJ1-1,NA,TRBV5-1,CASSLDIQNTEAFF,TGCGCCAGCAGCTTGGACATCCAGAACACTGAAGCTTTCTTT
NA,TRBJ2-5,NA,TRBV5-4,CASSSTRRETQYF,TGTGCCAGCAGCTCAACCCGGAGGGAGACCCAGTACTTC
NA,TRBJ1-5,NA,TRBV24-1,CATSDSGFQPQHF,TGTGCCACCAGTGATTCTGGGTTTCAGCCCCAGCATTTT
NA,TRBJ2-2,once,TRBV9,CASSVAGRADTGELFF,TGTGCCAGCAGCGTAGCGGGCAGGGCGGACACCGGGGAGCTGTTTTTT
NA,TRBJ2-2,NA,TRBV7-6,CASSLNPGTGELFF,TGTGCCAGCAGCCTAAACCCGGGGACCGGGGAGCTGTTTTTT
NA,TRBJ1-1,NA,TRBV7-2,CASSLTSGSFGGTEAFF,TGTGCCAGCAGCTTAACATCAGGGAGTTTCGGAGGGACTGAAGCTTTCTTT
NA,TRBJ1-4,NA,TRBV12-3/TRBV12-4,CASGRSGEKLFF,TGTGCCAGCGGACGGAGCGGTGAAAAACTGTTTTTT
TRBD1,TRBJ1-5,NA,TRBV6-6,CASNSPGQGAQPQHF,TGTGCCAGCAACTCTCCGGGACAGGGGGCACAGCCCCAGCATTTT
NA,TRBJ1-2,NA,TRBV27,CASSSVASGYTF,TGTGCCAGCAGCTCTGTAGCCAGTGGCTACACCTTC
NA,TRBJ2-5,NA,TRBV7-2,CASSSRYSETQYF,TGTGCCAGCAGCTCGAGATATTCGGAGACCCAGTACTTC
NA,TRBJ1-1,NA,TRBV5-1,CASSLGSGGFNTEAFF,TGCGCCAGCAGCTTGGGTTCAGGAGGGTTTAACACTGAAGCTTTCTTT
NA,TRBJ2-3,NA,TRBV10-1,CASSEWITDTQYF,TGCGCCAGCAGTGAATGGATCACAGATACGCAGTATTTT
NA,TRBJ1-6,few,TRBV6-2/TRBV6-3,CASSYLEQGESPLHF,TGTGCCAGCAGTTACTTGGAGCAGGGTGAATCACCCCTCCACTTT
NA,TRBJ1-3,NA,TRBV2,CASSERSSGNTIYF,TGTGCCAGCAGTGAAAGGTCCTCTGGAAACACCATATATTTT
NA,TRBJ2-1,NA,TRBV12-3/TRBV12-4,CASRPTENEQFF,TGTGCCAGCAGACCGACAGAAAATGAGCAGTTCTTC